These 21 T cell receptor beta chains came from one sample sequenced in a study of blood T cell repertoires in COVID-19. Clones were sequenced by immunoSEQ multiplex PCR, and TCRdb holds only the in-frame ones, with some missing. The repertoire holds more than 250,000 clones, roughly 90% seen once, with 15% to 20% in the top ten. The sequenced material came from PBMCs or T cells enriched from blood (not recorded which). Receptors originate from a woman aged 25 to 39 who had recovered from COVID-19.

This clone was detected only a few times. V is TRBV11-2 and J is TRBJ1-3; D unresolved. The CDR3 contains 15 residues. The ends were cut back, 5 bases at V and 0 bases at J, with 11 bases in the middle. The germline V gene has CDR1 SGHAT and CDR2 FQNNGV. CDR3 sequence reads: CASSPRVSSGNTIYF. Here the CDR3 DNA reads TGTGCCAGCAGCCCCCGGGTTAGCTCTGGAAACACCATATATTTT.

The chain links TRBV24-1 to TRBJ2-1, with a possible D match to TRBD2 (6 bases). This CDR3 region has 16 residues. Between the trimmed V and J ends, which lost 1 base and 5 bases, there was a span of 14 bases. Germline CDR1 KGHDR, CDR2 SFDVKD. The CDR3, as DNA: TGTGCCACCAGTGATTTATCTAACGGCGGGAACAATGAGCAGTTCTTC. This translates into CATSDLSNGGNNEQFF.

This chain uses TRBV5-6 with TRBJ2-7; 9 nucleotides line up with TRBD1. This CDR3 spans 15 amino acids. Germline CDR1 SGHDT, CDR2 YYEEEE. V shed 1 base, J shed 5 bases, and the junction held 7 bases outside the gene matches. CDR3 sequence (DNA): TGTGCCAGCAGCTTGCAAGGACAGGGGAGCGACGAGCAGTACTTC. It translates to CASSLQGQGSDEQYF. Full variable domain (missing parts from reference TRBV5-6 and TRBJ2-7): DAGVTQSPTHLIKTRGQQVTLRCSPKSGHDTVSWYQQALGQGPQFIFQYYEEEERQRGNFPDRFSGHQFPNYSSELNVNALLLGDSALYLCASSLQGQGSDEQYFGPGTRLTVT.

DNA for the CDR3: TGTGCCAGCAATGGACAGGGCGGGACTGAAGCTTTCTTT. Translation gives CASNGQGGTEAFF. This sequence joins TRBV6-5 and TRBJ1-1, with 8 nucleotides matching TRBD1. CDR3 size: 13 residues. The V gene's germline CDR1 is MNHEY and CDR2 SVGAGI. V lost 7 bases, J lost 5 bases, and 6 bases stayed unmatched.

The V call is TRBV7-9, the J call TRBJ1-3; the D is unclear. The CDR3 totals 14 residues. The V gene lost 5 bases and the J gene lost 0 bases, with 8 bases spanning the gap. Germline values: CDR1 SEHNR, CDR2 FQNEAQ (reference sequence). CDR3 in amino acids: CASSLTSSGNTIYF. CDR3 in DNA: TGTGCCAGCAGCCTGACAAGCTCTGGAAACACCATATATTTT.

The V gene is TRBV11-3, the J gene TRBJ2-7; 10 nucleotides match TRBD2. Trimming removed 1 base from V and 2 bases from J; junction bases left unmatched: 2. This CDR3 spans 15 amino acids. Germline CDR1 reads SGHNT; CDR2 reads YENEEA. The DNA of the CDR3 is TGTGCCAGCAGCTTAGGTAGCGGGGGGCCCTACGAGCAGTACTTC. Translated: CASSLGSGGPYEQYF.

CDR3 region: CASSQFSAGGGSPLHF. The CDR3 bases are TGTGCCAGCAGCCAATTCTCGGCAGGGGGTGGGTCACCCCTCCACTTT. The chain combines TRBV14 with TRBJ1-6; 7 positions match TRBD1. Germline V gene lookup returns CDR1 SGHDN and CDR2 FVKESK. V lost 2 bases and J lost 10; bases outside the gene matches: 11. The CDR3 length is 16 residues.

This clone was detected only once. The chain has TRBV5-1 and TRBJ2-3, with D hard to call. The CDR3 covers 16 residues. V was cut by 0 bases and J by 0 bases, with 11 bases left in between. Germline CDR1 reads SGHRS; CDR2 reads YFSETQ. CDR3 residues: CASSLAGRPSTDTQYF. CDR3 DNA sequence: TGCGCCAGCAGCTTGGCCGGCAGGCCTAGCACAGATACGCAGTATTTT. Combining the CDR3 with reference TRBV5-1 and TRBJ2-3 gives the whole variable domain KAGVTQTPRYLIKTRGQQVTLSCSPISGHRSVSWYQQTPGQGLQFLFEYFSETQRNKGNFPGRFSGRQFSNSRSEMNVSTLELGDSALYLCASSLAGRPSTDTQYFGPGTRLTVL.

In this sample, this clone turned up once. The gene calls are TRBV7-8 and TRBJ1-2; the D gene is possibly TRBD1 (5 bases). The CDR3 contains 14 residues. The V end lost 1 base, the J end lost 7 bases, and 13 bases lay between the germline ends. The germline V gene has CDR1 SGHVS and CDR2 FQNEAQ. CDR3 DNA sequence: TGTGCCAGCAGCTTAGAAACAGGATCCACTGGCTACACCTTC. It specifies CASSLETGSTGYTF.

V usage is TRBV29-1 and J usage is TRBJ2-1; D is unclear. CDR1 is SQVTM, CDR2 ANQGSEA, per germline. V was cut by 5 bases and J by 6 bases, with 8 bases left in between. The CDR3 is 11 residues long. In DNA form, the CDR3 reads TGCAGCGTTCGCGGCGGCAATGAGCAGTTCTTC. It is translated as CSVRGGNEQFF.

V is TRBV19 and J is TRBJ1-5, with TRBD1 matching 8 bases. Germline V lookup: CDR1 LNHDA, CDR2 SQIVND (reference sequence). The CDR3 covers 15 residues. V dropped 5 bases and J dropped 7; count of bases not matched to a gene: 10. The CDR3 is CASSSWTGLGQPQHF. The DNA of the CDR3 is TGTGCCAGTAGTTCCTGGACAGGGTTAGGGCAGCCCCAGCATTTT. Full variable domain (outside the CDR3, taken from reference TRBV19 and TRBJ1-5): DGGITQSPKYLFRKEGQNVTLSCEQNLNHDAMYWYRQDPGQGLRLIYYSQIVNDFQKGDIAEGYSVSREKKESFPLTVTSAQKNPTAFYLCASSSWTGLGQPQHFGDGTRLSIL.

The J gene is TRBJ1-1, the V gene TRBV11-2; no reliable D call. CDR1 and CDR2 from the germline V gene are SGHAT and FQNNGV. The CDR3 spans 16 residues. Trimming took 1 base from V and 2 from J, leaving 14 bases between them. CDR3 sequence reads: CASSLGHAGTNTEAFF. DNA of the CDR3: TGTGCCAGCAGCTTAGGTCACGCGGGAACAAACACTGAAGCTTTCTTT.

This sequence joins TRBV12-3 or TRBV12-4 and TRBJ1-2, with D perhaps matching TRBD1 (5 bases). This CDR3 region has 13 residues. Trimming stripped 3 bases from V and 4 bases from J, with 9 bases between. In DNA form, the CDR3 reads TGTGCCAGCAGTTTCCAGGGCTCCTATGGCTACACCTTC. Translation: CASSFQGSYGYTF.

The rearrangement joins TRBV7-2 to TRBJ2-1; D is perhaps TRBD1 (5 bases). Trimming removed 0 bases from V and 7 bases from J, with 16 bases in between. Germline V CDR1 and CDR2: SGHTA, FQGNSA. The CDR3 length is 16 residues. The CDR3 reads CASSLARQGGVNEQFF. The CDR3 coding sequence is TGTGCCAGCAGCTTAGCTAGGCAGGGTGGAGTGAATGAGCAGTTCTTC.

The chain couples TRBV27 to TRBJ2-6; unclear D gene. Per the germline V gene, CDR1 is MNHEY and CDR2 is SMNVEV (reference sequence). V was pared by 3 bases and J by 2 bases, with 2 bases between. The CDR3 has 13 residues. DNA for the CDR3: TGTGCCAGCAGTTTCGCTGGGGCCAACGTCCTGACTTTC. It translates to CASSFAGANVLTF.

This sequence joins TRBV7-8 and TRBJ1-2; no clear D gene. Looked up from germline, CDR1 is SGHVS and CDR2 is FQNEAQ. V was pared by 1 base and J by 4 bases, with 10 bases between. CDR3 size: 14 residues. CDR3 nucleotide sequence: TGTGCCAGCAGCTTAGGCCGGGGTTCCTATGGCTACACCTTC. Protein sequence: CASSLGRGSYGYTF.

This clone appeared a single time. CDR3 sequence reads: CASSIRSYNEQFF. CDR3 coding DNA: TGTGCCAGCAGTATCCGCTCCTACAATGAGCAGTTCTTC. The V and J genes are TRBV28 and TRBJ2-1; unclear D gene. Per germline, CDR1 MDHEN and CDR2 SYDVKM. Deletions cut 5 bases from V and 0 bases from J, with 5 bases between. The length of the CDR3 is 13 residues.

The chain employs TRBV28 and TRBJ2-7; D is unclear. The CDR3 is made up of 16 amino acids. The V and J ends lost 10 bases and 0 bases respectively, with 22 bases between them. Germline V gene data show CDR1 as MDHEN and CDR2 as SYDVKM. The CDR3 spells CATLGSSNAASYEQYF. The CDR3 nucleotides are TGTGCCACCCTCGGGTCTTCCAACGCTGCCTCCTACGAGCAGTACTTC.

This chain uses TRBV19 with TRBJ1-2; TRBD1 matches at 7 bases. Trimming at V came to 1 base and at J to 5 bases, leaving 7 bases not matched to a gene. Per the germline V gene, CDR1 is LNHDA and CDR2 is SQIVND (reference sequence). This CDR3 has 15 residues. The CDR3 here is CASSIVAGGWYGYTF. The CDR3 DNA follows: TGTGCCAGTAGTATAGTGGCAGGGGGATGGTATGGCTACACCTTC.

The CDR3: CASSLRGLGTEAFF. Here the CDR3 DNA reads TGTGCCAGCAGTTTAAGGGGGCTGGGCACTGAAGCTTTCTTT. V usage is TRBV27 and J usage is TRBJ1-1, with 7 bases fitting TRBD1. The germline V gene encodes CDR1 MNHEY and CDR2 SMNVEV (reference sequence). V was clipped by 2 bases and J by 4 bases; unmatched bases: 4. CDR3 length equals 14 residues.

This chain joins TRBV2 and TRBJ1-1, with 10 bases identical to TRBD1. Losses at the gene ends were 6 bases for V and 10 bases for J; bases not matched to a gene: 5. CDR3 size: 12 residues. Germline V gene data show CDR1 as SNHLY and CDR2 as FYNNEI. CDR3 residues: CASRDRGTRAFF. The CDR3 nucleotides are TGTGCCAGCAGGGACAGGGGGACGAGAGCTTTCTTT.